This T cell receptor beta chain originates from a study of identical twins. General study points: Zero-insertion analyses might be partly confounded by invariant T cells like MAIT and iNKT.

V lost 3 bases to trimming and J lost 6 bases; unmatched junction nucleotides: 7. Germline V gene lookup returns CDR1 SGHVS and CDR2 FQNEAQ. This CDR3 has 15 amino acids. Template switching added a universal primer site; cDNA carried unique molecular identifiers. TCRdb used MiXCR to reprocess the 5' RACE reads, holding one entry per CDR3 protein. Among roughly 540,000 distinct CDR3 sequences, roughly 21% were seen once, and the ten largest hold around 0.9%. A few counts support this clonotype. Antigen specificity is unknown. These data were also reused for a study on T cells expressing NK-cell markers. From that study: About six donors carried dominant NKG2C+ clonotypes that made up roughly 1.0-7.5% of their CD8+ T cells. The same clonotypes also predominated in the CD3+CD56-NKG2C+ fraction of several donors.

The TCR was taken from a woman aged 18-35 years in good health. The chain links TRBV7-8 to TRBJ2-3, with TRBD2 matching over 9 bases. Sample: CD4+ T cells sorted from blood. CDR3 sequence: CASSLIAGAWDTQYF. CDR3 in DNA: TGTGCCAGCAGCTTGATAGCGGGGGCATGGGATACGCAGTATTTT.